This T cell receptor (beta chain) was documented in a study of T cells expressing NK-cell markers. In regard to this clonotype: Its antigen is as yet unknown.

Reanalyzing the 5' RACE reads, TCRdb keeps one entry per CDR3 protein, without DNA. The sample holds a few hundred thousand distinct CDR3 sequences. Study conclusions and caveats: Of the CD8+ T cell pool in about six donors, roughly 1.0-8% was accounted for by dominant NKG2C+ clonotypes. These clonotypes also led the CD3+CD56-NKG2C+ fraction in a handful of donors.

The sequence came from a man younger than 35 in good health. The sample consisted of blood T cells: a sorted CD56 or NKG2C T cell subset, CD4+ or CD8+ T cells, or bulk PBMC T cells (not recorded which).

The CDR3 reads CAISGDARAETQYF. This chain uses TRBV10-3 with TRBJ2-5; checking the TCRdb D call of TRBD1 is not possible without DNA. Per the germline V gene, CDR1 is ENHRY and CDR2 is SYGVKD. The CDR3 has 14 residues.